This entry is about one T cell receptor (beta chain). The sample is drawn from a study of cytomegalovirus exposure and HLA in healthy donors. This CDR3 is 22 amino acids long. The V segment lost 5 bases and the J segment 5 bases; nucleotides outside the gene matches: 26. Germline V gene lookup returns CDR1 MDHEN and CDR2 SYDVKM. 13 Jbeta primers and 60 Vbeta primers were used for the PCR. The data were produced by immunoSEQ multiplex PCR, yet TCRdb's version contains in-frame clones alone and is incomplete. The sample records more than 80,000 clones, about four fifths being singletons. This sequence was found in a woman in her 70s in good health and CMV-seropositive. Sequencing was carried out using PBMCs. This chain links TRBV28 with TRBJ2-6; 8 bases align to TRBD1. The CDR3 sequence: CASSKSWTGKKHPGARANVLTF. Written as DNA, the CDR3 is TGTGCCAGCAGTAAATCGTGGACAGGGAAGAAACACCCTGGGGCTAGGGCCAACGTCCTGACTTTC.